These 28 T cell receptor beta chains originate from one sample sequenced in a study of blood T cell repertoires in COVID-19 (dated by TCRdb to 2018 to 2021). Library prep was done by the immunoSEQ multiplex PCR assay. This is the immuneACCESS table as TCRdb keeps it, with only in-frame sequences that have V and J called. A part of the clones is gone; compared with another copy, unresolved V genes explain less than half, and the rest is unexplained. This sample is represented by about 250,000 clones; 70% to 90% of them were singletons. Jointly, the top ten make up about 1.7% of the sample. Sequenced: PBMCs or T cells enriched from blood (not recorded which). The source is a man aged 35-49 years who had recovered from COVID-19.

The chain carries TRBV27 and TRBJ2-1, with TRBD1 matching over 12 bases. CDR1 is MNHEY, CDR2 SMNVEV, per germline (reference sequence). CDR3 length: 16 residues. V shed 2 bases and J 7 bases; nucleotides not matched to a gene: 6. For the CDR3, the DNA is TGTGCCAGCAGTTTAGGGACAGGGGGCGCGGGGAATGAGCAGTTCTTC. Translating it yields CASSLGTGGAGNEQFF.

The chain has TRBV23-1 and TRBJ1-1; TRBD1 matches 7 bases. TRBV23-1 is given ORF status, its function remaining uncertain. J lost 1 base, V lost 0 bases, and 11 bases had no gene match. The CDR3 has 18 amino acids. The CDR3 is CASSQSAGPGQRNTEAFF. The CDR3 coding sequence is TGCGCCAGCAGTCAATCGGCAGGCCCGGGACAGCGGAACACTGAAGCTTTCTTT.

This clone came up a few times. CDR3 sequence (DNA): TGTGCCATCAGCGCAACCGACACCCCCAAACTGTTTTTT. Translating it yields CAISATDTPKLFF. This chain links TRBV10-3 with TRBJ1-4; D call uncertain. The V gene's germline CDR1 is ENHRY and CDR2 SYGVKD. Deletions cut 6 bases from V and 11 bases from J, with 16 bases between. This CDR3 region has 13 residues.

The chain joins TRBV5-1 to TRBJ2-3; 7 positions match TRBD1. V lost 2 bases and J lost 5; bases outside the gene matches: 8. The CDR3 contains 15 residues. Germline-derived CDR1 and CDR2 are SGHRS and YFSETQ. CDR3 amino acids: CASSFGQVAGDTQYF. The CDR3 DNA follows: TGCGCCAGCAGCTTTGGACAGGTCGCTGGAGATACGCAGTATTTT.

In this sample, this clone turned up once. The rearrangement links TRBV7-9 to TRBJ1-1; 7 bases are a match to TRBD1. The V segment lost 5 bases and the J segment 5 bases; nucleotides outside the gene matches: 11. The CDR3 consists of 15 residues. CDR1 is SEHNR, CDR2 FQNEAQ, per germline (reference sequence). The CDR3 reads CASSPPRTGGTEAFF. DNA of the CDR3: TGTGCCAGCAGCCCCCCCAGGACAGGAGGAACTGAAGCTTTCTTT.

The chain joins TRBV7-8 to TRBJ1-4; D not certain. The CDR3 sequence is 18 residues long. Between the trimmed V and J ends, which lost 1 base and 1 base, there was a span of 16 bases. CDR1 and CDR2 (germline): SGHVS, FQNEAQ. CDR3: CASSLGSGSLRTNEKLFF. CDR3 nucleotide sequence: TGTGCCAGCAGCTTAGGGTCGGGGTCCCTGAGAACTAATGAAAAACTGTTTTTT.

The chain has TRBV19 and TRBJ1-5; D not resolved. The CDR3 sequence is 14 residues long. Germline values: CDR1 LNHDA, CDR2 SQIVND (reference sequence). Trimming stripped 5 bases from V and 4 bases from J, with 12 bases between. CDR3 nucleotide sequence: TGTGCCAGTAGTGCCGGGGTAGGGAATCAGCCCCAGCATTTT. Amino acid sequence: CASSAGVGNQPQHF.

The rearrangement uses TRBV12-3 or TRBV12-4 and TRBJ2-5; TRBD2 agrees at 10 bases. The CDR3 consists of 13 residues. Losses at the gene ends were 5 bases for V and 5 bases for J; bases not matched to a gene: 2. This CDR3 reads CASSEREGETQYF. Written as DNA, the CDR3 is TGTGCCAGCAGTGAGCGGGAGGGTGAGACCCAGTACTTC.

V and J are TRBV30 and TRBJ2-1; the D is unclear. Germline V lookup: CDR1 GTSNPN, CDR2 SVGIG (reference sequence). V lost 0 bases and J 9 bases, leaving 12 bases between the germline ends. The CDR3 totals 13 residues. The CDR3 nucleotides are TGTGCCTGGAGTGTCCCATTGGCCTTTGAGCAGTTCTTC. Its protein product is CAWSVPLAFEQFF. The full variable domain, its missing parts supplied by reference TRBV30 and TRBJ2-1, is SQTIHQWPATLVQPVGSPLSLECTVEGTSNPNLYWYRQAAGRGLQLLFYSVGIGQISSEVPQNLSASRPQDRQFILSSKKLLLSDSGFYLCAWSVPLAFEQFFGPGTRLTVL.

The chain employs TRBV28 and TRBJ2-5; possibly TRBD1 for D (6 bases). In germline, CDR1 is MDHEN, CDR2 SYDVKM. V was trimmed by 9 bases and J by 1 base, leaving 15 bases between them. The CDR3 consists of 14 residues. The CDR3, as DNA: TGTGCCAGTGGACAGACACACATCCAAGAGACCCAGTACTTC. Translating it yields CASGQTHIQETQYF.

The chain has TRBV12-5 and TRBJ1-5; 10 nucleotides line up with TRBD1. The CDR3 is 18 amino acids. Trimming at V came to 6 bases and at J to 0 bases, leaving 11 bases not matched to a gene. Germline V gene data show CDR1 as LGHNT and CDR2 as FRNRAP. In DNA, the CDR3 is TGTGCTAGTGGCAGGGGACAGGGGATTGAGAATAGCAATCAGCCCCAGCATTTT. Translated, it gives CASGRGQGIENSNQPQHF.

J is TRBJ1-4 and V is TRBV10-3; D might be TRBD1 (6 bases). From germline, CDR1 is ENHRY and CDR2 SYGVKD. This CDR3 region has 14 residues. Trimming shortened V by 4 bases and J by 6 bases, and 12 bases separated the two germline ends. CDR3 sequence reads: CAISAGGRYEKLFF. CDR3 nucleotides: TGTGCCATCAGTGCGGGGGGGCGGTATGAAAAACTGTTTTTT.

This clone was seen only once. The chain links TRBV6-5 to TRBJ2-7; TRBD2 matches at 12 bases. V lost 5 bases to trimming and J lost 5 bases; unmatched junction nucleotides: 4. The CDR3 spans 14 residues. CDR1 is MNHEY and CDR2 is SVGAGI in the germline V gene. The CDR3 coding sequence is TGTGCCAGCAGTCAGGGACTAGCGGGTCACGAGCAGTACTTC. It specifies CASSQGLAGHEQYF.

The V call is TRBV9, the J call TRBJ2-2; D not resolved. V gave up 3 bases and J gave up 4 bases, with 16 bases separating them. The CDR3 is 16 amino acids. The germline CDR1 and CDR2 sequences are SGDLS and YYNGEE. The CDR3 loop is CASSGNLVGFTGELFF. CDR3 in DNA: TGTGCCAGCAGCGGGAACCTAGTTGGTTTCACCGGGGAGCTGTTTTTT.

The chain links TRBV7-9 to TRBJ2-1, with 9 positions matching TRBD1. V gave up 5 bases and J gave up 2 bases; unmatched junction bases: 10. Germline values: CDR1 SEHNR, CDR2 FQNEAQ (reference sequence). The CDR3 totals 17 residues. The CDR3: CASSTQTGGRPYNEQFF. DNA of the CDR3: TGTGCCAGCAGCACCCAAACAGGGGGCCGACCCTACAATGAGCAGTTCTTC.

The V and J genes are TRBV10-3 and TRBJ2-7; D possibly corresponds to TRBD2 (5 bases). Germline values: CDR1 ENHRY, CDR2 SYGVKD. V was cut by 2 bases and J by 0 bases, with 8 bases left in between. The CDR3 loop spans 14 amino acids. The CDR3 bases are TGTGCCATCAGTGAGGAAGGGAGCTCCTACGAGCAGTACTTC. It is translated as CAISEEGSSYEQYF.

V usage is TRBV28 and J usage is TRBJ2-1; D may be TRBD2 (6 bases). V lost 3 bases to trimming and J lost 7 bases, with 19 bases between them. The CDR3 extends over 16 amino acids. CDR1 is MDHEN, CDR2 SYDVKM, per germline. CDR3 protein: CASSFAGTQGRNEQFF. CDR3 DNA sequence: TGTGCCAGCAGTTTCGCCGGGACCCAAGGGAGGAATGAGCAGTTCTTC.

The V call is TRBV10-3, the J call TRBJ1-2; D remains unclear. Germline-derived CDR1 and CDR2 are ENHRY and SYGVKD. V was cut by 6 bases and J by 6 bases, with 8 bases left in between. This CDR3 has 11 residues. The CDR3 region has the DNA TGTGCCATCAGCATAACGGATGGCTACACCTTC. Translation gives CAISITDGYTF.

The chain employs TRBV7-8 and TRBJ1-2; 9 bases agree with TRBD1. J lost 7 bases, V lost 0 bases, and 6 bases had no gene match. CDR1 is SGHVS and CDR2 is FQNEAQ in the germline V gene. This CDR3 has 15 residues. The DNA of the CDR3 is TGTGCCAGCAGCTTAGCGAATGGACAGGGGTTTGGCTACACCTTC. It translates to CASSLANGQGFGYTF.

The genes are TRBV6-5 and TRBJ1-3, with a possible D match to TRBD1 (6 bases). Trimming removed 4 bases at V and 4 bases at J, with 11 bases between. The germline V gene has CDR1 MNHEY and CDR2 SVGAGI. The CDR3 extends over 14 amino acids. The CDR3 nucleotides read TGTGCCAGCAGTTGGGCAGGGGTCGGAAACACCATATATTTT. Its protein is CASSWAGVGNTIYF.

The chain is built from TRBV15 and TRBJ2-3; a possible D gene is TRBD1 (6 bases). The CDR3 spans 18 residues. V lost 5 bases and J 0 bases, leaving 21 bases between the germline ends. Germline CDR1 LNHNV, CDR2 YYDKDF (reference sequence). CDR3: CATSRITRTDASTDTQYF. CDR3 nucleotides: TGTGCCACCAGCCGAATTACTCGGACAGACGCTAGCACAGATACGCAGTATTTT.

The chain carries TRBV28 and TRBJ1-4, with 7 nucleotides matching TRBD1. Germline lookup yields CDR1 MDHEN and CDR2 SYDVKM. This CDR3 region has 14 residues. Germline trimming cut 9 bases from V and 4 bases from J; bases unmatched to any gene: 8. CDR3: CASIPGGNNEKLFF. Written as DNA, the CDR3 is TGTGCCAGTATACCAGGGGGGAATAATGAAAAACTGTTTTTT.

The gene calls are TRBV28 and TRBJ1-3; D is ambiguous. The CDR3 loop spans 16 amino acids. Trimming took off 5 bases at V and 7 bases at J, with 21 bases between the two ends. Germline V gives CDR1 MDHEN, CDR2 SYDVKM. CDR3 DNA sequence: TGTGCCAGCAGTCCCGCCGAGCCGGAGGTTGGGAACACCATATATTTT. Translating it yields CASSPAEPEVGNTIYF.

CDR3: CASSETSGGFSGANVLTF. In nucleotides, the CDR3 is TGTGCCAGCAGTGAAACTAGCGGGGGTTTCTCTGGGGCCAACGTCCTGACTTTC. The chain employs TRBV2 and TRBJ2-6; 11 positions agree with TRBD2. V lost 2 bases to trimming and J lost 0 bases; unmatched junction nucleotides: 3. This CDR3 has 18 residues. Germline-derived CDR1 and CDR2 are SNHLY and FYNNEI.

This chain joins TRBV6-6 and TRBJ2-5, with a possible D match to TRBD2 (7 bases). Germline V gene lookup returns CDR1 MNHNY and CDR2 SVGAGI (reference sequence). The CDR3 runs 17 residues. V was cut by 7 bases and J by 1 base, with 22 bases left in between. This chain's CDR3 is CASTRGADWGSQETQYF. The CDR3 coding sequence is TGTGCCAGCACTCGGGGGGCAGACTGGGGTTCCCAAGAGACCCAGTACTTC.

The V gene is TRBV4-3, the J gene TRBJ1-6; D unclear. Trimming took 3 bases from V and 14 from J, leaving 26 bases between them. Germline CDR1 and CDR2: LGHNA and YSLEER. This CDR3 comprises 17 residues. Here the CDR3 reads CASSQVSGSLTVGSLHF. CDR3 DNA sequence: TGCGCCAGCAGCCAGGTATCCGGGAGCCTTACTGTTGGGTCCCTCCACTTT.

As regards this clone: Other DNA sequences of this sample code for an identical CDR3. This chain connects TRBV29-1 to TRBJ2-7; D unresolved. V shed 2 bases and J shed 3 bases, with 5 bases lying between them. Germline V gene data show CDR1 as SQVTM and CDR2 as ANQGSEA. The CDR3 sequence is 11 residues long. The DNA for the CDR3 is TGCAGCGTTGAACGCGGCTACGAGCAGTACTTC. Protein product: CSVERGYEQYF.

About this clone: Other DNA sequences of this sample code for an identical CDR3. The rearrangement uses TRBV27 and TRBJ2-7; 9 bases are shared with TRBD1. This CDR3 is built from 15 residues. V shed 4 bases and J 2 bases; nucleotides not matched to a gene: 6. From germline, CDR1 is MNHEY and CDR2 SMNVEV (reference sequence). CDR3 protein: CASSSPGQGTYEQYF. CDR3 bases: TGTGCCAGCAGTTCGCCGGGACAGGGCACCTACGAGCAGTACTTC.